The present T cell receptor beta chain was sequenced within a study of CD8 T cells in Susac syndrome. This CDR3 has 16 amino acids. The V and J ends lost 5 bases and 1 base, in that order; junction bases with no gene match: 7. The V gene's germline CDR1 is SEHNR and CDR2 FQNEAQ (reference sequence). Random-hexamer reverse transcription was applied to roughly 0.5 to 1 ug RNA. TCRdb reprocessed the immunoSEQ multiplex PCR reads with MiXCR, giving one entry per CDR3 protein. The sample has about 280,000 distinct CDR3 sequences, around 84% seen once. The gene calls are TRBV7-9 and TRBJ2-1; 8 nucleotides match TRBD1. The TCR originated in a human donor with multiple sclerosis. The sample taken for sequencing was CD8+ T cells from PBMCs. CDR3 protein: CASSPRTGGSYNEQFF. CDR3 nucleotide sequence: TGTGCCAGCAGCCCGAGAACAGGGGGTTCCTACAATGAGCAGTTCTTC.